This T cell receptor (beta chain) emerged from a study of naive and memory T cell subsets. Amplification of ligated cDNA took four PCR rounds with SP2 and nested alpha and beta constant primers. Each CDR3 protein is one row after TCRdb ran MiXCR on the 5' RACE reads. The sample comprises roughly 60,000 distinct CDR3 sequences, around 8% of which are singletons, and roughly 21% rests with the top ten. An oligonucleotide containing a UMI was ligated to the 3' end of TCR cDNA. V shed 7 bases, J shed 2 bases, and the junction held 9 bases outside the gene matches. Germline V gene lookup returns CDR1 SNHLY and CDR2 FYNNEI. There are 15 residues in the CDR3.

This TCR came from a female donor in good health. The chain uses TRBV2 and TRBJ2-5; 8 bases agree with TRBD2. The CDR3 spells CASKLMSGGQETQYF. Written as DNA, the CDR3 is TGTGCCAGCAAATTAATGAGCGGGGGACAAGAGACCCAGTACTTC.